This T cell receptor beta chain was recovered during a study of T cell responses to AZD1222 COVID-19 vaccine. Findings and limits, study-wide: White British people made up most donors, females outnumbered males, and clonal diversity was possibly underestimated. Unmutated regions of variants are reportedly targeted by nearly half of spike-specific TCRs. Across the whole spike, CD4 TCRs peaked at regions 160-218 and 743-854.

The protocol was immunoSEQ multiplex PCR, while the TCRdb copy is restricted to in-frame clones and leaves out a portion. The sample shows around 110,000 clones, almost 90% of them seen only once. As to this clone: Its antigen is currently unknown.

The starting material was peripheral blood, obtained on day 0 of AZD1222 vaccination. The sequence derives from an adult in good health.

The CDR3 protein is CASSSQGRSSYNSPLHF. The CDR3 DNA is TGTGCCAGCAGCTCACAGGGTAGGAGCTCCTATAATTCACCCCTCCACTTT. The chain combines TRBV11-2 with TRBJ1-6, with D perhaps matching TRBD1 (6 bases). Germline V gene data show CDR1 as SGHAT and CDR2 as FQNNGV. The CDR3 is 17 residues long. The V gene lost 4 bases and the J gene lost 0 bases, with 13 bases spanning the gap.